Below, 25 T cell receptor beta chains from the same sample are listed, as sequenced in a study of blood T cell repertoires in COVID-19. The data were produced by immunoSEQ multiplex PCR, yet TCRdb's version contains in-frame clones alone and is incomplete. The sample lists tens of thousands of clones, approximately 85% occurring once. Sequencing was done on a sample of peripheral blood. Receptors originate from a man aged 50 to 60 with COVID-19, enrolled during active disease.

This chain links TRBV5-1 with TRBJ1-5; 7 nucleotides line up with TRBD1. CDR1 and CDR2 (germline): SGHRS, YFSETQ. The CDR3 is 15 amino acids. With V trimmed by 0 bases and J by 1 base, 1 base remained unmatched. The chain's CDR3 is CASSLVQGSNQPQHF. The CDR3 DNA sequence: TGCGCCAGCAGCTTGGTACAGGGGAGCAATCAGCCCCAGCATTTT.

The V gene is TRBV2, the J gene TRBJ2-2, with 7 nucleotides matching TRBD2. CDR1 and CDR2 (germline): SNHLY, FYNNEI. This CDR3 contains 15 residues. With 6 bases clipped from V and 1 base from J, the junction kept 5 bases outside the gene matches. This chain's CDR3 is CASRSSGVNTGELFF. The CDR3 DNA reads TGTGCCAGCAGATCAAGCGGGGTGAACACCGGGGAGCTGTTTTTT.

This rearrangement joins TRBV5-1 to TRBJ2-3; D not resolved. With 0 bases removed from V and 9 bases from J, the gap between germline ends came to 8 bases. The CDR3 has 12 amino acids. Germline V gene sequence: CDR1 SGHRS, CDR2 YFSETQ. The CDR3 sequence is CASSLAGFTQYF. CDR3 DNA sequence: TGCGCCAGCAGCTTGGCCGGGTTCACGCAGTATTTT. The whole variable domain, filled in from reference TRBV5-1 and TRBJ2-3, reads KAGVTQTPRYLIKTRGQQVTLSCSPISGHRSVSWYQQTPGQGLQFLFEYFSETQRNKGNFPGRFSGRQFSNSRSEMNVSTLELGDSALYLCASSLAGFTQYFGPGTRLTVL.

This clone was counted a few times. CDR3 region: CASGASQPQHF. The CDR3 DNA reads TGTGCCAGCGGGGCAAGTCAGCCCCAGCATTTT. The chain is built from TRBV28 and TRBJ1-5, with D possibly matching TRBD1 (5 bases). Deletions cut 8 bases from V and 6 bases from J, with 8 bases between. The CDR3 length is 11 residues. Germline loops: CDR1 MDHEN, CDR2 SYDVKM.

V and J are TRBV10-3 and TRBJ1-2; D is possibly TRBD1 (6 bases). Germline V CDR1 and CDR2: ENHRY, SYGVKD. The CDR3 runs to 14 residues. V was pared by 5 bases and J by 2 bases, with 12 bases between. Here the CDR3 reads CAISRQEKNYGYTF. The DNA for the CDR3 is TGTGCCATCAGTAGACAGGAAAAAAACTATGGCTACACCTTC.

CDR3 nucleotide sequence: TGTGCCAGCAGTGTTAGGGGTGTAGGCTATGGCTACACCTTC. Its translation: CASSVRGVGYGYTF. The chain couples TRBV2 to TRBJ1-2; D is perhaps TRBD1 (5 bases). The CDR3 has 14 residues. Trimming pared 4 bases from V and 4 bases from J, leaving 13 bases between. Germline V gene sequence: CDR1 SNHLY, CDR2 FYNNEI.

The chain joins TRBV29-1 to TRBJ2-5; 8 positions agree with TRBD1. Trimming at V came to 4 bases and at J to 7 bases, leaving 8 bases not matched to a gene. The germline V gene has CDR1 SQVTM and CDR2 ANQGSEA. The CDR3 covers 13 residues. The CDR3 DNA follows: TGCAGCGTTGCGGGACAGGCTGAGGGGACCCAGTACTTC. Its protein is CSVAGQAEGTQYF. The full variable domain, in which reference TRBV29-1 and TRBJ2-5 provide the parts outside the CDR3, is SAVISQKPSRDICQRGTSLTIQCQVDSQVTMMFWYRQQPGQSLTLIATANQGSEATYESGFVIDKFPISRPNLTFSTLTVSNMSPEDSSIYLCSVAGQAEGTQYFGPGTRLLVL.

The V call is TRBV19, the J call TRBJ2-5; perhaps TRBD2 as D (5 bases). Trimming cost V 4 bases and J 5 bases, with 11 bases left between them. CDR1 and CDR2 from the germline V gene are LNHDA and SQIVND (reference sequence). CDR3 length equals 13 residues. The CDR3: CASSNTWRETQYF. DNA for the CDR3: TGTGCCAGTAGTAACACTTGGAGGGAGACCCAGTACTTC.

The chain joins TRBV7-8 to TRBJ1-5; the D is unclear. CDR3 length: 15 amino acids. CDR1 and CDR2 from the germline V gene are SGHVS and FQNEAQ. Deletions cut 3 bases from V and 2 bases from J, with 11 bases between. CDR3 DNA: TGTGCCAGCAGCTTTGAGGATTGGGGCAATCAGCCCCAGCATTTT. It specifies CASSFEDWGNQPQHF.

This clone was counted between two and nine times. The junction shows a germline mismatch at one end, possibly a read error. V usage is TRBV6-6 and J usage is TRBJ1-4; no reliable D call. Germline CDR1 and CDR2: MNHNY and SVGAGI (reference sequence). The CDR3 is 12 residues long. Written as DNA, the CDR3 is TGTGCCAGCAGTCAACCGGACTTCCCCCAGGTTTTT. It encodes CASSQPDFPQVF.

The chain couples TRBV5-1 to TRBJ2-1; unclear D gene. The germline V gene encodes CDR1 SGHRS and CDR2 YFSETQ. The CDR3 covers 13 residues. Trimming shortened V by 4 bases and J by 7 bases, and 12 bases separated the two germline ends. The CDR3 loop reads CASSALVVNEQFF. In DNA form, the CDR3 reads TGCGCCAGCAGCGCGTTAGTGGTGAATGAGCAGTTCTTC.

J is TRBJ2-2 and V is TRBV19; D is perhaps TRBD1 (6 bases). CDR3 length: 14 amino acids. The germline V and J ends were trimmed by 5 bases and 3 bases, with 10 bases remaining between them. Germline CDR1 is LNHDA and CDR2 is SQIVND (reference sequence). The CDR3 DNA reads as TGTGCCAGTAGTCTCAACAGGGACACCGGGGAGCTGTTTTTT. Translating gives CASSLNRDTGELFF. Filled out from reference TRBV19 and TRBJ2-2, the complete variable domain reads DGGITQSPKYLFRKEGQNVTLSCEQNLNHDAMYWYRQDPGQGLRLIYYSQIVNDFQKGDIAEGYSVSREKKESFPLTVTSAQKNPTAFYLCASSLNRDTGELFFGEGSRLTVL.

The chain recombines TRBV29-1 with TRBJ1-4; tentatively, D is TRBD1 (6 bases). CDR3 size: 13 residues. V lost 3 bases and J 8 bases, leaving 13 bases between the germline ends. The germline CDR1 and CDR2 sequences are SQVTM and ANQGSEA. The CDR3 spells CSVDTGLGEKLFF. CDR3 coding DNA: TGCAGCGTTGATACAGGGTTAGGGGAAAAACTGTTTTTT.

The gene calls are TRBV9 and TRBJ2-1, with TRBD2 matching over 14 bases. Trimming removed 4 bases from V and 3 bases from J; junction bases left unmatched: 6. The CDR3 is 17 residues long. Germline-derived CDR1 and CDR2 are SGDLS and YYNGEE. This CDR3 reads CASSRLAGGPNYNEQFF. CDR3 in DNA: TGTGCCAGCAGCAGACTAGCGGGAGGGCCCAACTACAATGAGCAGTTCTTC.

The chain employs TRBV5-6 and TRBJ1-6, with 9 positions matching TRBD1. V shed 4 bases and J 3 bases; nucleotides not matched to a gene: 5. The germline V gene has CDR1 SGHDT and CDR2 YYEEEE. The CDR3 has 16 amino acids. CDR3 in amino acids: CASSPGQGNYNSPLHF. The CDR3 DNA is TGTGCCAGCAGCCCGGGACAGGGCAACTATAATTCACCCCTCCACTTT.

The chain has TRBV29-1 and TRBJ2-1; 7 nucleotides match TRBD1. V shed 3 bases and J 2 bases; nucleotides not matched to a gene: 4. Germline CDR1 is SQVTM and CDR2 is ANQGSEA. The CDR3 length is 14 residues. As DNA, the CDR3 is TGCAGCGTTGACGGGACAGATACCTACAATGAGCAGTTCTTC. It encodes CSVDGTDTYNEQFF.

This rearrangement joins TRBV11-1 to TRBJ2-7, with no clear D. Germline V CDR1 and CDR2: SGHAT, FQDESV (reference sequence). This CDR3 is built from 16 residues. V was trimmed by 3 bases and J by 0 bases, leaving 15 bases between them. This chain's CDR3 is CASSFGFQANSYEQYF. The CDR3 DNA sequence: TGTGCCAGCAGCTTTGGATTCCAGGCGAACTCCTACGAGCAGTACTTC.

J is TRBJ2-7 and V is TRBV5-5, with 7 bases fitting TRBD2. V gave up 3 bases and J gave up 3 bases; unmatched junction bases: 0. Germline V gives CDR1 SGHKS, CDR2 YYEKEE (reference sequence). The CDR3 has 12 residues. CDR3 region: CASSSGGYEQYF. The CDR3 region has the DNA TGTGCCAGCAGCTCGGGGGGCTACGAGCAGTACTTC.

This chain joins TRBV3-1 (or the pseudogene TRBV3-2) and TRBJ1-1, with TRBD1 identical over 9 bases. Germline V gene sequence: CDR1 LGHDT, CDR2 YNNKEL (reference sequence). CDR3 length: 15 residues. With 4 bases clipped from V and 4 bases from J, the junction kept 7 bases outside the gene matches. The CDR3 is CASSPGQGRTTEAFF. For the CDR3, the DNA is TGTGCCAGCAGCCCTGGACAGGGGAGGACCACTGAAGCTTTCTTT.

This clone was seen a single time. CDR3 loop: CASSQGLNEQYF. The DNA of the CDR3 is TGTGCCAGCAGCCAGGGGCTAAACGAGCAGTACTTC. J is TRBJ2-7 and V is TRBV7-8, with D perhaps matching TRBD1 (6 bases). This CDR3 region has 12 residues. Germline V gene sequence: CDR1 SGHVS, CDR2 FQNEAQ. The germline V and J ends were trimmed by 5 bases and 5 bases, with 10 bases remaining between them. Combining the CDR3 with reference TRBV7-8 and TRBJ2-7 gives the whole variable domain GAGVSQSPRYKVAKRGQDVALRCDPISGHVSLFWYQQALGQGPEFLTYFQNEAQLDKSGLPSDRFFAERPEGSVSTLKIQRTQQEDSAVYLCASSQGLNEQYFGPGTRLTVT.

The J gene is TRBJ2-5, the V gene TRBV9; 9 positions match TRBD1. V was pared by 4 bases and J by 5 bases, with 9 bases of the junction left unmatched. The CDR3 is 15 residues long. In germline, CDR1 is SGDLS, CDR2 YYNGEE. The CDR3 is CASSRRTGEGETQYF. In DNA, the CDR3 is TGTGCCAGCAGCCGACGGACAGGGGAGGGGGAGACCCAGTACTTC.

This chain connects TRBV19 to TRBJ2-5; D is perhaps TRBD2 (6 bases). The CDR3 is 13 amino acids. Germline CDR1 and CDR2: LNHDA and SQIVND (reference sequence). V lost 4 bases and J lost 5, with 11 bases in between. Written as DNA, the CDR3 is TGTGCCAGTAGTACGAAAGGGAGGGAGACCCAGTACTTC. This gives the protein CASSTKGRETQYF.

The table lists this clone with a few counts. The J gene is TRBJ1-3, the V gene TRBV2; D remains unclear. The CDR3 has 14 residues. The V and J ends lost 6 bases and 0 bases respectively, with 9 bases between them. Germline V lookup: CDR1 SNHLY, CDR2 FYNNEI. The CDR3 reads CASRSELSGNTIYF. In nucleotides, the CDR3 is TGTGCCAGCAGATCGGAGCTCTCTGGAAACACCATATATTTT.

This chain uses TRBV6-5 with TRBJ2-7; TRBD2 aligns across 7 bases. The CDR3 runs 14 residues. Germline loops: CDR1 MNHEY, CDR2 SVGAGI. With 6 bases clipped from V and 6 bases from J, the junction kept 11 bases outside the gene matches. The CDR3 here is CASSPGGSVPEQYF. The CDR3, as DNA: TGTGCCAGCAGCCCCGGGGGGTCGGTCCCCGAGCAGTACTTC.

This chain connects TRBV23-1 to TRBJ1-4; 9 positions match TRBD1. TRBV23-1 counts as an open reading frame of uncertain function. The length of the CDR3 is 21 residues. V lost 7 bases and J lost 6; bases outside the gene matches: 27. In DNA, the CDR3 is TGCGCCAGCACCTCAGCAGCTGAACCGGGACAGGGTAAGGAGGGATATGAAAAACTGTTTTTT. Translating it yields CASTSAAEPGQGKEGYEKLFF.